Listed below are T cell receptor beta chains from one sample, sequenced in a study of OX40 agonist ivuxolimab in advanced cancers. Using immunoSEQ multiplex PCR, the repertoire was profiled, and TCRdb retains in-frame clones only, with some absent. The sample lists around 18,000 clones, over 60% seen once, with 24% in the top ten. Source: CD4+ or CD8+ T cells sorted from blood, taken in a trial of the OX40 agonist ivuxolimab. The receptor set was obtained from an adult with an advanced solid tumor such as melanoma, head and neck, liver or kidney cancer. CDR3s include the opening cysteine and the closing phenylalanine or tryptophan. The D gene is left open where the match is weak. Size tells how often a clone was seen (once, few, many) or the class of an expanded clone, and some rows leave it out.

v_gene	d_gene	j_gene	abundance	CDR3nt	CDR3aa
TRBV2	TRBD2	TRBJ2-1	.	TGTGCCAGCGGAGCGGGGGGGTACAATGAGCAGTTCTTC	CASGAGGYNEQFF
TRBV27	TRBD1	TRBJ2-1	once	TGTGCCAGCAGGACAGGGGGCTCAACGTATGAGCAGTTCTTC	CASRTGGSTYEQFF
TRBV9	.	TRBJ1-2	.	TGTGCCAGCAGCGTAGAAGGGGACTTTAACTATGGCTACACCTTC	CASSVEGDFNYGYTF
TRBV11-3	.	TRBJ1-1	few	TGTGCCAGCAGCTTCGCGGGGTCGAGTGAAGCTTTCTTT	CASSFAGSSEAFF
TRBV5-1	.	TRBJ2-7	.	TGCGCCAGCAGCTTGAGGCTGGGGGGCGAGCAGTACTTC	CASSLRLGGEQYF
TRBV5-1	TRBD2	TRBJ2-5	.	TGCGCCAGCAGCTTGGAAGGTAGCGGGGGATCGTACCAAGAGACCCAGTACTTC	CASSLEGSGGSYQETQYF
TRBV7-6	.	TRBJ1-1	.	TGTGCCAGCAGCTTAGAAGGAGGGGCCGCCACTGAAGCTTTCTTT	CASSLEGGAATEAFF
TRBV10-3	.	TRBJ2-3	few	TGTGCCATCAGTGAGTCGGGAGGGGGAGGAGATACGCAGTATTTT	CAISESGGGGDTQYF
TRBV6-5	.	TRBJ1-2	few	TGTGCCAGCAGTTACGAGAGAGACCTGAGAGGCTACACCTTC	CASSYERDLRGYTF
TRBV28	.	TRBJ2-7	.	TGTGCCAGCAGTTTAGGCAGGGACTACGAGCAGTACTTC	CASSLGRDYEQYF
TRBV6-5	.	TRBJ2-2	.	TGTGCCAGCAGTTACTCCGAGACGACCGGGGAGCTGTTTTTT	CASSYSETTGELFF
TRBV7-9	.	TRBJ2-3	.	TGTGCCAGCAGGGGCGGACCCACTAGCACAGATACGCAGTATTTT	CASRGGPTSTDTQYF
TRBV7-9	TRBD1	TRBJ1-2	.	TGTGCCAGCAGCATAGCCGGGACAGCTCAGCATTGGGGCTACACCTTC	CASSIAGTAQHWGYTF
TRBV4-3	.	TRBJ1-2	.	TGCGCCAGCAGCCGAGGAATCTATGGCTACACCTTC	CASSRGIYGYTF
TRBV29-1	TRBD1	TRBJ2-7	once	TGCAGCGTTGTAGGGGGCAGGGGAACCTACGAGCAGTACTTC	CSVVGGRGTYEQYF
TRBV28	.	TRBJ2-7	.	TGTGCCACCCATTCCCGGAAACAGGGTTACGAGCAGTACTTC	CATHSRKQGYEQYF
TRBV12-2	.	TRBJ1-2	.	TGTGCAAGTCGCTTGGGGCAGGGCCCTAACTATGGCTACACCTTC	CASRLGQGPNYGYTF
TRBV11-2	.	TRBJ2-2	.	TGTGCCAGCGGGCCTCCTTTATCGAACACCGGGGAGCTGTTTTTT	CASGPPLSNTGELFF
TRBV7-8	TRBD2	TRBJ2-1	.	TGTGCCAGCAGCTCCCGACTAGCGGGGACGTATTACAATGAGCAGTTCTTC	CASSSRLAGTYYNEQFF
TRBV7-9	.	TRBJ2-7	large	TGTGCCAGCAGCTTGGTCCAGGGGCCCTACGAGCAGTACTTC	CASSLVQGPYEQYF
TRBV9	.	TRBJ1-6	.	TGTGCCAGCAGCGTAGGGGGTTTACCCCTCCACTTT	CASSVGGLPLHF
TRBV7-9	.	TRBJ1-5	large	TGTGCCAGCAGCTTAGTGGAAGGTTCCGGTCAGCCCCAGCATTTT	CASSLVEGSGQPQHF
TRBV9	TRBD1	TRBJ2-7	.	TGTGCCAGCAGCGTATCAGGGGGCCCCACTTCCCACGAGCAGTACTTC	CASSVSGGPTSHEQYF
TRBV5-1	.	TRBJ2-3	.	TGCGCCAGCAGCCCGCGGGTCAAGAGCACAGATACGCAGTATTTT	CASSPRVKSTDTQYF
TRBV11-2	.	TRBJ2-5	.	TGTGCCAGCAGCTTAGGCGACTTCCAAGAGACCCAGTACTTC	CASSLGDFQETQYF
TRBV19	TRBD2	TRBJ2-1	.	TGTGCCAGTAGTATAGTGGGCGGGGGGGCCTCTGAGCAGTTCTTC	CASSIVGGGASEQFF
TRBV7-6	TRBD1	TRBJ1-6	.	TGTGCCAGCAGCCCCGAACCGGGACAGCTGAATTCACCCCTCCACTTT	CASSPEPGQLNSPLHF
TRBV30	TRBD2	TRBJ2-1	.	TGTGCCTGGAGTCTCATAGCGGGGGGGTATGAGCAGTTCTTC	CAWSLIAGGYEQFF
TRBV7-3	.	TRBJ2-5	.	TGTGCCAGCAGCTTAACGTTCGGCATACAAGAGACCCAGTACTTC	CASSLTFGIQETQYF
TRBV11-3	.	TRBJ2-5	few	TGTGCCAGCAGCTTAGACCCCAGGGGGGGGATGAACTTC	CASSLDPRGGMNF
TRBV7-3	TRBD1	TRBJ2-7	few	TGTGCCAGCAGCATCGGACAGGGCTACGAGCAGTACTTC	CASSIGQGYEQYF
TRBV14	.	TRBJ1-1	.	TGTGCCAGCAGCCCCGGGGGAAAAGCTTTCTTT	CASSPGGKAFF
TRBV7-7	.	TRBJ2-1	once	TGTGCGGGACCTGGCGGGGCCTGCTCCTACAATGAGCAGTTCTTC	CAGPGGACSYNEQFF
TRBV7-3	.	TRBJ2-2	.	TGTGCCAGCAGCTTCACTACCGGGGAGCTGTTTTTT	CASSFTTGELFF
TRBV11-2	.	TRBJ2-7	.	TGTGCCAGCAGCTTAGAGGCAGGGGCATCCTACGAGCAGTACTTC	CASSLEAGASYEQYF